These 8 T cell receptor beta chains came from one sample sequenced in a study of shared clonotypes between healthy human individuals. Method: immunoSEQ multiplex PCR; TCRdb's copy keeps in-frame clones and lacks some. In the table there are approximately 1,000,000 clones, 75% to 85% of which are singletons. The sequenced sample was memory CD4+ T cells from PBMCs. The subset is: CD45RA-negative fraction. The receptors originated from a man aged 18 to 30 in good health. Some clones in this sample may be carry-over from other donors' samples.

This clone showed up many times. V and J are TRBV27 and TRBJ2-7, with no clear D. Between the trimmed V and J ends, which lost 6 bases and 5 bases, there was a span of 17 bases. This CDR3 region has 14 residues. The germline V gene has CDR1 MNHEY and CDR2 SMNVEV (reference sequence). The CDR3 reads CASSNAGRPNEQYF. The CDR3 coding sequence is TGTGCCAGCAGCAACGCCGGACGCCCTAACGAGCAGTACTTC.

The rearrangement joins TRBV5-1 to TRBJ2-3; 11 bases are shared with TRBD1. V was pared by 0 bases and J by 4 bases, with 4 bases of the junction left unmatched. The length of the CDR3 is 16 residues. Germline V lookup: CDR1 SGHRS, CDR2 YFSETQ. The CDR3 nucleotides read TGCGCCAGCAGCTTGGGGCCGGGACAGGGGGCAGATACGCAGTATTTT. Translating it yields CASSLGPGQGADTQYF.

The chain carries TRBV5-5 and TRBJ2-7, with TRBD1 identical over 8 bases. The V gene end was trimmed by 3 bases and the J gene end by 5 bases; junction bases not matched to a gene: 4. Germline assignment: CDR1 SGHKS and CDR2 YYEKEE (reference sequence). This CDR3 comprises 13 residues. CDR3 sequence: CASSWTGSHEQYF. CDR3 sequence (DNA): TGTGCCAGCAGCTGGACAGGGTCGCACGAGCAGTACTTC.

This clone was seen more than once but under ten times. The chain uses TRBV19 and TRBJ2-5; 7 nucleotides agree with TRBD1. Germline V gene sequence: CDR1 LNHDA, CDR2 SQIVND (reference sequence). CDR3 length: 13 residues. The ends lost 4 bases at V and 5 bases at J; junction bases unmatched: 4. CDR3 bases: TGTGCCAGTAGTAGCCCAGGGGGTGAGACCCAGTACTTC. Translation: CASSSPGGETQYF. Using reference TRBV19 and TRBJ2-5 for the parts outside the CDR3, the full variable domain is DGGITQSPKYLFRKEGQNVTLSCEQNLNHDAMYWYRQDPGQGLRLIYYSQIVNDFQKGDIAEGYSVSREKKESFPLTVTSAQKNPTAFYLCASSSPGGETQYFGPGTRLLVL.

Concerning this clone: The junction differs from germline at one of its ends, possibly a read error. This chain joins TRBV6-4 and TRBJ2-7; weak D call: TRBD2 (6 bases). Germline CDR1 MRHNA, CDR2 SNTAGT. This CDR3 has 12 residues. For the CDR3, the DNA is TGCATCGGGAGATCCGGGGCCCACGAGCAGTACTTC. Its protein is CIGRSGAHEQYF.

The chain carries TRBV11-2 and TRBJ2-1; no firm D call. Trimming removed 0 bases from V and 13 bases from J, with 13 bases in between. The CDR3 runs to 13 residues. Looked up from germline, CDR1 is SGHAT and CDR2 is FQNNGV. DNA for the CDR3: TGTGCCAGCAGCTTAGATCAACGATACTCTCAGTTCTTC. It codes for CASSLDQRYSQFF.

The CDR3 nucleotides are TGTGCCAGCAGCCTTACCCCCCTACTATGGGGCTACACCTTC. Its protein is CASSLTPLLWGYTF. The rearrangement links TRBV6-1 to TRBJ1-2; D ambiguous. The CDR3 consists of 14 residues. The V gene lost 6 bases and the J gene lost 8 bases, with 19 bases spanning the gap. The germline CDR1 and CDR2 sequences are MNHNS and SASEGT.

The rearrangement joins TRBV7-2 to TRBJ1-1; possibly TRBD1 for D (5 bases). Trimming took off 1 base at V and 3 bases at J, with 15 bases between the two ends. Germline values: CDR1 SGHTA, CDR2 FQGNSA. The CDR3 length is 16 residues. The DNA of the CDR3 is TGTGCCAGCAGCTTAGGTGGTGGGGCTGGGTACACTGAAGCTTTCTTT. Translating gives CASSLGGGAGYTEAFF. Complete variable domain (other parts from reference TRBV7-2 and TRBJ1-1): GAGVSQSPSNKVTEKGKDVELRCDPISGHTALYWYRQSLGQGLEFLIYFQGNSAPDKSGLPSDRFSAERTGGSVSTLTIQRTQQEDSAVYLCASSLGGGAGYTEAFFGQGTRLTVV.